A selection of T cell receptor beta chains follows, all from one sample in a study of a mutant IDH1 vaccine in newly diagnosed glioma. Libraries were prepared by immunoSEQ multiplex PCR; TCRdb keeps only in-frame clonotypes and omits some of them. The sample yields over 80,000 clones, 80% to 90% seen once. Here the sequenced sample was PBMCs, taken from a glioma patient treated with radiotherapy, temozolomide or both. These receptors were collected from a woman aged 45 to 65 with glioma. CDR3s include the opening cysteine and the closing phenylalanine or tryptophan. Each record gives: J gene, D gene, CDR3 length, V gene, CDR3 protein, CDR3 DNA. The D gene is left open where the match is weak.

TRBJ1-1 - 11 TRBV20-1 CSAARNTEAFF TGCAGTGCCGCCCGGAACACTGAAGCTTTCTTT
TRBJ2-4 - 13 TRBV5-1 CASRPLAKNIQYF TGCGCCAGCAGGCCCTTGGCCAAAAACATTCAGTACTTC
TRBJ1-2 - 14 TRBV30 CAWSQSGESSGYTF TGTGCCTGGAGTCAAAGTGGGGAATCGTCTGGCTACACCTTC
TRBJ2-7 - 11 TRBV29-1 CSAGGAYEQYF TGCAGCGCAGGAGGGGCCTACGAGCAGTACTTC
TRBJ2-1 TRBD2 17 TRBV6-1 CASSEWLVAGYDNEQFF TGTGCCAGCAGTGAATGGTTGGTAGCGGGATATGATAATGAGCAGTTCTTC
TRBJ2-7 - 14 TRBV28 CASRLPDGVAEQYF TGTGCCAGCAGGCTTCCGGACGGGGTGGCCGAGCAGTACTTC
TRBJ2-5 - 13 TRBV12-1 CASGQGHQETQYF TGTGCCAGCGGACAGGGCCACCAAGAGACCCAGTACTTC
TRBJ2-7 TRBD1 13 TRBV11-3 CASSVGQGYEQYF TGTGCCAGCAGCGTTGGACAGGGATACGAGCAGTACTTC
TRBJ2-1 TRBD2 14 TRBV30 CAWRKAGGLDEQFF TGTGCCTGGCGTAAAGCGGGAGGTCTGGATGAGCAGTTCTTC
TRBJ2-3 TRBD2 17 TRBV7-8 CASSFSGIAGGTDTQYF TGTGCCAGCAGCTTCAGCGGGATAGCGGGAGGTACAGATACGCAGTATTTT